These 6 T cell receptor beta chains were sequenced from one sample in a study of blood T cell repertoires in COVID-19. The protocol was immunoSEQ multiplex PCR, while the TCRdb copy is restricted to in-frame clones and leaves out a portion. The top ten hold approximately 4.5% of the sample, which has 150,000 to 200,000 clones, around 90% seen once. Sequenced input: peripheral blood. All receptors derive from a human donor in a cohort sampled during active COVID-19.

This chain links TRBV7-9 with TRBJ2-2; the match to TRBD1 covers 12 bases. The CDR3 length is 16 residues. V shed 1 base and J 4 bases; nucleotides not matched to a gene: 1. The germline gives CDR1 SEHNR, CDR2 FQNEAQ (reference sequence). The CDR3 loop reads CASSLGGQGATGELFF. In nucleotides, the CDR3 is TGTGCCAGCAGCTTAGGGGGACAGGGGGCCACCGGGGAGCTGTTTTTT.

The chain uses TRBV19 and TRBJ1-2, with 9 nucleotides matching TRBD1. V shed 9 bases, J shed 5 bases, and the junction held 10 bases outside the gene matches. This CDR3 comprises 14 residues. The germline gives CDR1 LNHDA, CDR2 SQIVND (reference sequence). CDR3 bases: TGTGCCAGCAATCCGGGACAGGGTGTATATGGCTACACCTTC. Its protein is CASNPGQGVYGYTF.

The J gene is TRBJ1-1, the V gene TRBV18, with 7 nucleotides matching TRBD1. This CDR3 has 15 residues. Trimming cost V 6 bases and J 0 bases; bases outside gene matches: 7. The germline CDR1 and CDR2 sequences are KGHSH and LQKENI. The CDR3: CASSRTGYMNTEAFF. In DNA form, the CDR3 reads TGTGCCAGCTCCCGGACAGGATACATGAACACTGAAGCTTTCTTT.

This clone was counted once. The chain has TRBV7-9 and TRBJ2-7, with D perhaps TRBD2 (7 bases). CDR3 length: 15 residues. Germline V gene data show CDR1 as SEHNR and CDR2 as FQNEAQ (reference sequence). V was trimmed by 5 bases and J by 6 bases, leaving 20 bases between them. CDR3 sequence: CASSPSGGGLVEQYF. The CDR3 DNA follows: TGTGCCAGCAGCCCGAGTGGGGGGGGCCTGGTCGAGCAGTACTTC.

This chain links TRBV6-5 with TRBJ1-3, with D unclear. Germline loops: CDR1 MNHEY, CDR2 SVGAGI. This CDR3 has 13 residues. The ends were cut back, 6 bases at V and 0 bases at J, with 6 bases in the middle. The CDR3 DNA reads TGTGCCAGCAGGGCCAGCTCTGGAAACACCATATATTTT. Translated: CASRASSGNTIYF.

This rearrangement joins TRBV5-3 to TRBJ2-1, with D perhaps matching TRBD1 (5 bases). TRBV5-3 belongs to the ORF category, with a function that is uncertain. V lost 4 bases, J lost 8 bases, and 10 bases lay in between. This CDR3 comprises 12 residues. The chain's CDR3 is CARSPRVHEQFF. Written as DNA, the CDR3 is TGTGCCAGAAGCCCCAGGGTTCATGAGCAGTTCTTC.